Below are 8 T cell receptor beta chains sequenced from a single sample in a study of CD8+ T cells in alopecia areata. RNA was extracted and reverse transcribed into cDNA as the sequencing template. The data were produced by immunoSEQ multiplex PCR, yet TCRdb's version contains in-frame clones alone and is incomplete. The sample lists about 160,000 clones, 87% seen once, with over 13% in the top ten. Sequenced here: CD8+ T cells sorted from blood, sampled at week 0. The source is a human donor with alopecia areata.

V and J are TRBV5-1 and TRBJ2-7; D gene unclear. The CDR3 totals 14 residues. From germline, CDR1 is SGHRS and CDR2 YFSETQ. V was cut by 5 bases and J by 0 bases, with 12 bases left in between. CDR3 coding DNA: TGCGCCAGCAGGTCCGGATCCGCCTCCTACGAGCAGTACTTC. Its translation is CASRSGSASYEQYF.

The chain links TRBV6-1 to TRBJ1-5; D unresolved. The CDR3 spans 13 residues. Trimming removed 2 bases at V and 5 bases at J, with 7 bases between. Germline V lookup: CDR1 MNHNS, CDR2 SASEGT. The CDR3 is CASSEWVDQPQHF. The CDR3 DNA reads TGTGCCAGCAGTGAATGGGTCGATCAGCCCCAGCATTTT.

This rearrangement joins TRBV27 to TRBJ2-7; 8 bases agree with TRBD2. The length of the CDR3 is 15 residues. V lost 5 bases, J lost 6 bases, and 12 bases stayed unmatched. Per germline, CDR1 MNHEY and CDR2 SMNVEV (reference sequence). The CDR3 sequence is CASSASAGTRREQYF. CDR3 in DNA: TGTGCCAGCAGTGCCTCGGCCGGGACTAGACGCGAGCAGTACTTC.

Of note for this clone: The same CDR3 can be traced to other DNA sequences in this sample. The chain recombines TRBV4-1 with TRBJ2-3; D is uncertain. The germline gives CDR1 MGHRA, CDR2 YSYEKL. Between the trimmed V and J ends, which lost 6 bases and 5 bases, there was a span of 9 bases. The CDR3 is made up of 12 amino acids. CDR3 nucleotides: TGCGCCAGCAGTCCTACCGGAGATACGCAGTATTTT. It encodes CASSPTGDTQYF.

The gene calls are TRBV7-2 and TRBJ2-6; D is ambiguous. Trimming took off 5 bases at V and 6 bases at J, with 11 bases between the two ends. The germline V gene encodes CDR1 SGHTA and CDR2 FQGNSA. This CDR3 has 14 residues. In nucleotides, the CDR3 is TGTGCCAGCAGCCCCCCTTGGGAGGCCAACGTCCTGACTTTC. Its protein is CASSPPWEANVLTF.

The rearrangement joins TRBV29-1 to TRBJ1-2, with D perhaps TRBD1 (6 bases). The germline V and J ends were trimmed by 2 bases and 3 bases, with 13 bases remaining between them. There are 14 residues in the CDR3. Germline V gives CDR1 SQVTM, CDR2 ANQGSEA. The CDR3 DNA reads as TGCAGCGTTGAACTAACAGGGAGGGACTATGGCTACACCTTC. Protein: CSVELTGRDYGYTF.

This chain links TRBV19 with TRBJ2-3, with TRBD2 identical over 8 bases. Unmatched junction bases numbered 6, after V lost 8 bases and J lost 5 bases. The CDR3 runs to 13 residues. Germline CDR1 is LNHDA and CDR2 is SQIVND (reference sequence). This CDR3 reads CASSGAGGDTQYF. The CDR3 DNA follows: TGTGCCAGTTCCGGGGCGGGAGGAGATACGCAGTATTTT.

The chain uses TRBV6-5 and TRBJ2-5, with D perhaps matching TRBD2 (6 bases). The J call may be faulty, since TRBJ2-7 better matches the DNA end. Germline lookup yields CDR1 MNHEY and CDR2 SVGAGI. The CDR3 spans 14 residues. In nucleotides, the CDR3 is TGTGCCAGCAGTTTCCGGGAGAGGACCTACGAGCAGTACTTC. This codes for CASSFRERTYEQYF.